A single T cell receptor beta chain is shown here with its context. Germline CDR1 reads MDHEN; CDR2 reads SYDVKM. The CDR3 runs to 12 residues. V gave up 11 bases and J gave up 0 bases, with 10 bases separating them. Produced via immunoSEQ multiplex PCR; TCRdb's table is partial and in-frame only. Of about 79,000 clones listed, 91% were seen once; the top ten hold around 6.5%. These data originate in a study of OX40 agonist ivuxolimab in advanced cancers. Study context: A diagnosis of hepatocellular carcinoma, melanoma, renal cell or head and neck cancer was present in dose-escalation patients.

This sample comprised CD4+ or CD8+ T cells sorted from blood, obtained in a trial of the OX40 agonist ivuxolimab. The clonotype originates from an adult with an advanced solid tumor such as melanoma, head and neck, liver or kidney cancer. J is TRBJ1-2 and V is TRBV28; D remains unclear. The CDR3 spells CAGYSSNYGYTF. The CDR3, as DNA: TGTGCCGGATACAGCTCTAACTATGGCTACACCTTC.